The 19 T cell receptor beta chains below come from one sample, sequenced in a study of regulatory dendritic cells for organ transplantation. The antigens for these receptors are not known. Assay used: immunoSEQ multiplex PCR; TCRdb lists only in-frame clones, some missing. The table has approximately 12,000 clones, roughly 64% seen once. Sorted subsets were CFSE-labeled and cultured less than six days with allogeneic dendritic cells. The sequenced material came from naive CD8+ T cells from blood cultured with dendritic cells. Stated subset: CD45RA+ naive T cells. Receptor source: a human donor in good health.

This clone was observed a few times. The chain joins TRBV6-1 to TRBJ2-7; 8 bases fit TRBD2. This CDR3 region has 14 residues. Germline trimming cut 7 bases from V and 0 bases from J; bases unmatched to any gene: 5. Germline CDR1 and CDR2: MNHNS and SASEGT. This CDR3 is CASKIAGSSYEQYF. The CDR3 DNA follows: TGTGCCAGCAAGATAGCGGGGTCCTCCTACGAGCAGTACTTC.

This clone was detected a few times. The chain carries TRBV11-2 and TRBJ1-2, with 12 bases aligning to TRBD1. The CDR3 length is 17 residues. The germline gives CDR1 SGHAT, CDR2 FQNNGV. J gave up 7 bases and V 1 base, and 10 bases lay outside the gene matches. The CDR3 spells CASSLGATGTGGFGYTF. The CDR3 nucleotides are TGTGCCAGCAGCTTAGGGGCTACCGGGACAGGGGGCTTTGGCTACACCTTC.

V usage is TRBV5-6 and J usage is TRBJ1-2; TRBD1 matches 8 bases. Germline lookup yields CDR1 SGHDT and CDR2 YYEEEE. CDR3 length: 14 amino acids. After removal of 0 bases from V and 6 bases from J, the junction contained 4 bases not matched to a gene. The CDR3 DNA follows: TGTGCCAGCAGCTTGGTGCAGGGGGCCCATGGCTACACCTTC. Protein product: CASSLVQGAHGYTF.

The rearrangement uses TRBV7-2 and TRBJ2-3; no firm D call. The CDR3 extends over 16 amino acids. Germline V gene sequence: CDR1 SGHTA, CDR2 FQGNSA. Deletions cut 3 bases from V and 1 base from J, with 14 bases between. The CDR3 loop is CASSFALVSGTDTQYF. In DNA, the CDR3 is TGTGCCAGCAGCTTCGCTCTAGTATCTGGCACAGATACGCAGTATTTT.

The chain has TRBV7-9 and TRBJ2-1, with TRBD1 as a possible D gene (7 bases). CDR1 and CDR2 (germline): SEHNR, FQNEAQ (reference sequence). This CDR3 region has 11 residues. V was cut by 5 bases and J by 9 bases, with 8 bases left in between. The CDR3 loop reads CASSQGGEQFF. The CDR3 DNA is TGTGCCAGCAGCCAGGGGGGTGAGCAGTTCTTC.

This clone was found once. The chain employs TRBV7-9 and TRBJ2-7; no reliable D call. Germline lookup yields CDR1 SEHNR and CDR2 FQNEAQ (reference sequence). CDR3 length equals 12 residues. V lost 4 bases, J lost 4 bases, and 8 bases lay in between. CDR3 region: CASSSVRYEQYF. The CDR3, as DNA: TGTGCCAGCAGCTCGGTGAGGTACGAGCAGTACTTC.

The V call is TRBV13, the J call TRBJ2-7, with 14 nucleotides matching TRBD2. V lost 3 bases to trimming and J lost 2 bases; unmatched junction nucleotides: 3. Germline loops: CDR1 PRHDT, CDR2 FYEKMQ (reference sequence). CDR3 length: 16 residues. The CDR3 here is CASSFGTSGGAYEQYF. DNA of the CDR3: TGTGCCAGCAGCTTCGGGACTAGCGGGGGCGCCTACGAGCAGTACTTC.

By share, this clone counts as medium-sized (0.01 to 0.1%). This chain links TRBV4-1 with TRBJ1-5; no firm D call. V lost 1 base and J lost 4, with 8 bases in between. From germline, CDR1 is MGHRA and CDR2 YSYEKL. CDR3 length equals 14 residues. CDR3 residues: CASSQGASNQPQHF. CDR3 nucleotides: TGCGCCAGCAGCCAAGGGGCATCTAATCAGCCCCAGCATTTT.

V is TRBV5-5 and J is TRBJ2-7, with D possibly matching TRBD1 (5 bases). This CDR3 has 14 amino acids. The V and J ends lost 1 base and 0 bases respectively, with 8 bases between them. Germline assignment: CDR1 SGHKS and CDR2 YYEKEE (reference sequence). CDR3 loop: CASSLRQLSYEQYF. In nucleotides, the CDR3 is TGTGCCAGCAGCTTGAGACAGCTCTCCTACGAGCAGTACTTC.

This clone was seen more than once but under ten times. The rearrangement joins TRBV10-3 to TRBJ1-4; D is unclear. Germline-derived CDR1 and CDR2 are ENHRY and SYGVKD. The CDR3 is 14 residues long. Between the trimmed V and J ends, which lost 0 bases and 4 bases, there was a span of 6 bases. DNA of the CDR3: TGTGCCATCAGTGAGTCGGCAAATAATGAAAAACTGTTTTTT. It codes for CAISESANNEKLFF.

The chain uses TRBV10-3 and TRBJ1-1, with 11 bases identical to TRBD1. The V segment lost 6 bases and the J segment 3 bases; nucleotides outside the gene matches: 9. The CDR3 contains 16 residues. In germline, CDR1 is ENHRY, CDR2 SYGVKD. The CDR3 DNA reads TGTGCCATCAGATACCGGACAGGGGGCGTGGACACTGAAGCTTTCTTT. As protein: CAIRYRTGGVDTEAFF.

V is TRBV7-6 and J is TRBJ2-6, with D perhaps TRBD1 (5 bases). Germline V gives CDR1 SGHVS, CDR2 FNYEAQ. The CDR3 is 18 amino acids. The V end was cut by 4 bases, the J end by 0 bases, with 16 bases between. The CDR3 DNA follows: TGTGCCAGCAGCTCTCGGACACATACTACCTCTGGGGCCAACGTCCTGACTTTC. Translating it yields CASSSRTHTTSGANVLTF.

The rearrangement uses TRBV5-4 and TRBJ2-7; 10 bases align to TRBD2. This CDR3 has 16 amino acids. V trimming: 4 bases; J trimming: 1 base; junction bases outside the gene matches: 8. Germline CDR1 SGHNT, CDR2 YYREEE (reference sequence). The CDR3 is CASSPQTSGFSYEQYF. CDR3 coding DNA: TGTGCCAGCAGCCCCCAGACTAGCGGGTTTTCCTACGAGCAGTACTTC.

The chain employs TRBV2 and TRBJ1-4; D is perhaps TRBD1 (6 bases). The CDR3 consists of 18 residues. The germline CDR1 and CDR2 sequences are SNHLY and FYNNEI. The ends were cut back, 0 bases at V and 2 bases at J, with 16 bases in the middle. The DNA for the CDR3 is TGTGCCAGCAGTGAAGCTAGGGGGTTCATTGGCACTAATGAAAAACTGTTTTTT. Translating it yields CASSEARGFIGTNEKLFF.

This clone was detected only a few times. This rearrangement joins TRBV5-6 to TRBJ1-6; 7 bases are shared with TRBD1. CDR1 is SGHDT and CDR2 is YYEEEE in the germline V gene. Trimming at V came to 4 bases and at J to 9 bases, leaving 4 bases not matched to a gene. The CDR3 runs 13 residues. The CDR3 protein is CASSPGQTSPLHF. CDR3 sequence (DNA): TGTGCCAGCAGCCCGGGACAGACTTCACCCCTCCACTTT.

The chain employs TRBV19 and TRBJ2-1, with a possible D match to TRBD2 (6 bases). This CDR3 region has 15 residues. Per germline, CDR1 LNHDA and CDR2 SQIVND (reference sequence). Trimming stripped 3 bases from V and 4 bases from J, with 13 bases between. CDR3 nucleotide sequence: TGTGCCAGTAGTATCACCCAGGGAGGTTACAATGAGCAGTTCTTC. As protein: CASSITQGGYNEQFF.

This rearrangement joins TRBV25-1 to TRBJ1-1; D not certain. This CDR3 contains 13 residues. CDR1 is MGHDK and CDR2 is SYGVNS in the germline V gene. V lost 7 bases to trimming and J lost 1 base, with 10 bases between them. CDR3 DNA sequence: TGTGCCAGCAACCGTGGAGGGAACACTGAAGCTTTCTTT. Amino acid sequence: CASNRGGNTEAFF.

This sequence joins TRBV7-9 and TRBJ1-2; D unresolved. V shed 3 bases and J shed 3 bases, with 5 bases lying between them. The length of the CDR3 is 12 residues. Germline assignment: CDR1 SEHNR and CDR2 FQNEAQ (reference sequence). For the CDR3, the DNA is TGTGCCAGCAGCTTTACTGACTATGGCTACACCTTC. Protein sequence: CASSFTDYGYTF.

The chain joins TRBV4-2 to TRBJ1-1, with 7 bases matching TRBD1. Germline trimming cut 4 bases from V and 8 bases from J; bases unmatched to any gene: 4. Looked up from germline, CDR1 is LGHNA and CDR2 is YNFKEQ. This CDR3 is 12 amino acids long. The DNA for the CDR3 is TGTGCCAGCAGCCGGGGACAGAGCGAAGCTTTCTTT. Encoded protein: CASSRGQSEAFF.